This T cell receptor beta chain was recovered during a study of early T cells in non-severe SARS-CoV-2 infection. Study background: Bulk RNA from unsorted whole blood was sequenced; chains were unpaired.

Germline V lookup: CDR1 MNHEY, CDR2 SVGAGI. The CDR3 spans 13 residues. V was shortened by 10 bases and J by 3 bases, with 15 bases between the two germline ends. This clonotype has at least ten counts. The TCR library protocol attached unique molecular identifiers to the individual cDNA molecules. TCRdb reprocessed the 5' RACE reads with MiXCR, giving one entry per CDR3 protein. The table has 70,000 to 95,000 distinct CDR3 sequences, roughly 14% seen once. The clonotype originates from an adult who was a healthcare worker with PCR-confirmed SARS-CoV-2 infection or an uninfected control (not recorded which). Sequencing used whole blood. This sequence joins TRBV6-5 and TRBJ1-1; D remains ambiguous. CDR3: CATRAGSYTEAFF. The CDR3 DNA reads TGTGCCACTCGGGCCGGGTCCTACACTGAAGCTTTCTTT.